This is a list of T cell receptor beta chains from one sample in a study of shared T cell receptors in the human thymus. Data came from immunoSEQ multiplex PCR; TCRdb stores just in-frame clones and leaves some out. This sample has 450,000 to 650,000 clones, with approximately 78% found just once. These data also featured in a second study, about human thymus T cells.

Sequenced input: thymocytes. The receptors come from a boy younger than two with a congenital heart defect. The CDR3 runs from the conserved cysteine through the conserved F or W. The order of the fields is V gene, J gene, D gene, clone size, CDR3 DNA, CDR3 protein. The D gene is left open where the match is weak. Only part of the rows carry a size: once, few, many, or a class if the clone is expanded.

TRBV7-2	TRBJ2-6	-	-	TGTGCCAGCAGTTGGGACGGAGGGGGGGCCAACGTCCTGACTTTC	CASSWDGGGANVLTF
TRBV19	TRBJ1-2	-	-	TGTGCCAGTAGTATTCAGCCGGACTCGGCTAACTATGGCTACACCTTC	CASSIQPDSANYGYTF
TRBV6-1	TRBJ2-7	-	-	TGTGCCAGCAGTGAAGATGTTAGCGTAGTCCAATTACGCTCCTACGAGCAGTACTTC	CASSEDVSVVQLRSYEQYF
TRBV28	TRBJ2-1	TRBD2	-	TGTGCCAGCACTTGGCGGGGGTACAATGAGCAGTTCTTC	CASTWRGYNEQFF
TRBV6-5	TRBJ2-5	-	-	TGTGCCAGCAGTTATTCCGACATGCCAGAAGAGACCCAGTACTTC	CASSYSDMPEETQYF
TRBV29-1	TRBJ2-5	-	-	TGCAGCGCCAGGTTAGTGTCCCAGTACTTC	CSARLVSQYF
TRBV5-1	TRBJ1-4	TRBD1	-	TGCGCCAGCAGCCACCGACAGGGATCACTAGAAAAACTGTTTTTT	CASSHRQGSLEKLFF
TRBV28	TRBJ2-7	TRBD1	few	TGTGCCAGCAGTCTTTCCGGGACAGGGTTCGAGCAGTACTTC	CASSLSGTGFEQYF
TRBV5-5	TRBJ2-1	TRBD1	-	TGTGCCAGCAGCCCTGTGCCGCGGGACAGGGGGCATGAGCAGTTCTTC	CASSPVPRDRGHEQFF
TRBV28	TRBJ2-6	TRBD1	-	TGTGCCAGCAGTTTGCGGGACAGGCAGAGGGCTGGGGCCAACGTCCTGACTTTC	CASSLRDRQRAGANVLTF
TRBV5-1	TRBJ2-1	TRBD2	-	TGCGCCAGCAGCGAGGGGGGAGGCGGGAGGGCCGGCAATGAGCAGTTCTTC	CASSEGGGGRAGNEQFF
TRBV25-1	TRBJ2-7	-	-	TGTGCCAGCAGGACACCATCCTACGAGCAGTACTTC	CASRTPSYEQYF
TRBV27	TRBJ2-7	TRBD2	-	TGTGCCAGCAGTCTCCCCCGACTAGCGGGAGGGGAATACGAGCAGTACTTC	CASSLPRLAGGEYEQYF
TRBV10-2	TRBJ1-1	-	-	TGCGCCAGCATGGTGGGGGCCCAATTTGCTGAAGCTTTCTTT	CASMVGAQFAEAFF
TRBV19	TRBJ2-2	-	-	TGTGCCAGTAGCAGGTCTAGCGAGGCGAACACCGGGGAGCTGTTTTTT	CASSRSSEANTGELFF
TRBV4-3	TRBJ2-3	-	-	TGCGCCAGCAGCCAGATTTTACTAGCAGATACGCAGTATTTT	CASSQILLADTQYF